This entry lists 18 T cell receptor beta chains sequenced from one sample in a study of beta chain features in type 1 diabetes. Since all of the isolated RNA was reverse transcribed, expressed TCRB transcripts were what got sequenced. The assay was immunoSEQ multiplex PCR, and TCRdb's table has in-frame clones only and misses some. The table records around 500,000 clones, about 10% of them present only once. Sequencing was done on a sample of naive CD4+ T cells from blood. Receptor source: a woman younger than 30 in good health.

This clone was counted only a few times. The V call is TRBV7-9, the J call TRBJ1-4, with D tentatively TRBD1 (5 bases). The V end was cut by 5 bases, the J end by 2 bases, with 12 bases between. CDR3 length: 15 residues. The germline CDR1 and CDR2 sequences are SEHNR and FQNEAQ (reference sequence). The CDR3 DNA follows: TGTGCCAGCAGCGCATACAGGACTACTAATGAAAAACTGTTTTTT. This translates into CASSAYRTTNEKLFF.

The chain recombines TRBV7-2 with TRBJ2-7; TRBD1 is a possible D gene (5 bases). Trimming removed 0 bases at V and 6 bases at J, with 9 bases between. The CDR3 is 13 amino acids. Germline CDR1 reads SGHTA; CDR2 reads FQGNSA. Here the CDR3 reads CASSLAGQSEQYV. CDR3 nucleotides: TGTGCCAGCAGCTTAGCTGGACAAAGCGAGCAGTACGTC.

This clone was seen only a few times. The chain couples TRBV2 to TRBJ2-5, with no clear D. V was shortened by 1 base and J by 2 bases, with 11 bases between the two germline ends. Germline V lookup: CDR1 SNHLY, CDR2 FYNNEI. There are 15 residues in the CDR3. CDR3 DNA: TGTGCCAGCAGTGAAGTAGGCAGGATACAAGAGACCCAGTACTTC. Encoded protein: CASSEVGRIQETQYF.

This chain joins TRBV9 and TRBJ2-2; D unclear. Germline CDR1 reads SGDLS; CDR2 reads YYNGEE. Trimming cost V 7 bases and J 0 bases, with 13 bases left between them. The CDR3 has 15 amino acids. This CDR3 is CASGIYYSNTGELFF. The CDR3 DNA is TGTGCCAGCGGAATTTACTACTCGAACACCGGGGAGCTGTTTTTT.

CDR3 in amino acids: CASSSRRDSYEQYF. Here the CDR3 DNA reads TGTGCCAGCAGTTCGCGGCGGGACTCCTACGAGCAGTACTTC. The chain links TRBV7-9 to TRBJ2-7, with D possibly matching TRBD2 (6 bases). The germline V and J ends were trimmed by 6 bases and 0 bases, with 12 bases remaining between them. CDR1 and CDR2 from the germline V gene are SEHNR and FQNEAQ (reference sequence). The CDR3 has 14 residues.

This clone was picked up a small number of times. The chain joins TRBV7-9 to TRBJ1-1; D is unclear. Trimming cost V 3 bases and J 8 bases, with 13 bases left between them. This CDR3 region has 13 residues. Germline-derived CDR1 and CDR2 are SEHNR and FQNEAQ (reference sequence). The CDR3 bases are TGTGCCAGCAGCTTGCCTAAAGGTGGGGAAGCTTTCTTT. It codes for CASSLPKGGEAFF. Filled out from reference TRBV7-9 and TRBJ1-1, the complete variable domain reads DTGVSQNPRHKITKRGQNVTFRCDPISEHNRLYWYRQTLGQGPEFLTYFQNEAQLEKSRLLSDRFSAERPKGSFSTLEIQRTEQGDSAMYLCASSLPKGGEAFFGQGTRLTVV.

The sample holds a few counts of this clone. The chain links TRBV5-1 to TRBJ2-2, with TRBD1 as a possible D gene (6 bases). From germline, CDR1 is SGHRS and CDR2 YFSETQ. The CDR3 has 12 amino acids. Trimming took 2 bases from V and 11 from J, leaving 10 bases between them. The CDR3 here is CASSLKGGELFF. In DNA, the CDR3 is TGCGCCAGCAGCTTAAAAGGGGGAGAGCTGTTTTTT.

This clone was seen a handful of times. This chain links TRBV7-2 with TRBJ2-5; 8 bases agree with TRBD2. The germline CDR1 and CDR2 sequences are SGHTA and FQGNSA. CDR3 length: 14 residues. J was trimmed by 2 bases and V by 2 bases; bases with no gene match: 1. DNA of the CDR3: TGTGCCAGCAGCTTACCTAGCGGGCAAGAGACCCAGTACTTC. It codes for CASSLPSGQETQYF.

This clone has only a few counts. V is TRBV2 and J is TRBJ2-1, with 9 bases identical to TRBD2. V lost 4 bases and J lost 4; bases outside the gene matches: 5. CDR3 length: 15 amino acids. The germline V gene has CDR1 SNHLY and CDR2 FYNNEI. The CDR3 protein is CASSARGGDYNEQFF. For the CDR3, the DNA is TGTGCCAGCAGTGCGCGGGGGGGCGATTACAATGAGCAGTTCTTC.

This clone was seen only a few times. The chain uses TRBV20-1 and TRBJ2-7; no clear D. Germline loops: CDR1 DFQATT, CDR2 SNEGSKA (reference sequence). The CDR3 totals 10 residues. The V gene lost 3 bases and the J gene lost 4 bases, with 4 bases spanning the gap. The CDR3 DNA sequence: TGCAGTGCTAGTCAGTACGAGCAGTACGTC. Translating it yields CSASQYEQYV.

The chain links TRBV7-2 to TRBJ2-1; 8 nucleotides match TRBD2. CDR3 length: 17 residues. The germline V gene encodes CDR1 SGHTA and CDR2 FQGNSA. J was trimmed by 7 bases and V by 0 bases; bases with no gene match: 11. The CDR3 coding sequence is TGTGCCAGCAGCTTAGCTCGAGCGGGAGTCTTCCAAAATGAGCAGTTCTTC. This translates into CASSLARAGVFQNEQFF.

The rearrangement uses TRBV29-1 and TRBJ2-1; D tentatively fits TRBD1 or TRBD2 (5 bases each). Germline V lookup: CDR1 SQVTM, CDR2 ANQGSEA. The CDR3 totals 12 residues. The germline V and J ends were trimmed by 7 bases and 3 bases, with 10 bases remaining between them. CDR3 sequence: CSAGRGYNEQFF. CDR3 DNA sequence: TGCAGCGCGGGACGGGGCTACAATGAGCAGTTCTTC.

The DNA for the CDR3 is TGTGCCAGCAGCTTACCCCGACAGGGGAACGAGCAGTACTTC. Its translation: CASSLPRQGNEQYF. The chain uses TRBV7-9 and TRBJ2-7; 8 bases map to TRBD1. V was clipped by 2 bases and J by 5 bases; unmatched bases: 5. CDR3 length: 14 amino acids. Germline V gene lookup returns CDR1 SEHNR and CDR2 FQNEAQ (reference sequence).

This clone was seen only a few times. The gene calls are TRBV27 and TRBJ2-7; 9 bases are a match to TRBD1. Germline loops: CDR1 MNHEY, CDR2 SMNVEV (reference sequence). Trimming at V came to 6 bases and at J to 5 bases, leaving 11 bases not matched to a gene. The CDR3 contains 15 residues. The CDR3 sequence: CASRPLSGTGNEQYF. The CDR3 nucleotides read TGTGCCAGCAGACCTTTGTCCGGGACAGGGAACGAGCAGTACTTC.

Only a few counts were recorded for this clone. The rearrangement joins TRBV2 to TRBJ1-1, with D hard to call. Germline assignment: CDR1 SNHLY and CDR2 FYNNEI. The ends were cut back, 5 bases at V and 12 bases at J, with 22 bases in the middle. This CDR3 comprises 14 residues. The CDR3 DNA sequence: TGTGCCAGCAGTCTTCCCACCCCGACGGGCCGGCCTTTCTTT. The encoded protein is CASSLPTPTGRPFF.

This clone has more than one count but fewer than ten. CDR3 protein: CASSLAVRFNEQFF. CDR3 DNA: TGTGCCAGCAGCTTAGCCGTAAGATTTAATGAGCAGTTCTTC. This chain uses TRBV7-9 with TRBJ2-1, with D unclear. The CDR3 contains 14 residues. CDR1 is SEHNR, CDR2 FQNEAQ, per germline (reference sequence). V was trimmed by 0 bases and J by 7 bases, leaving 10 bases between them.

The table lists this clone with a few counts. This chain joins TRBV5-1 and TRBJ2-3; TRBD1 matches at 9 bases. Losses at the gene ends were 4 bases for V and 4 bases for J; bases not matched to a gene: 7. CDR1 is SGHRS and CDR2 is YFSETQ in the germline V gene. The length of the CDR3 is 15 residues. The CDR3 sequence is CASSPQRQGADTQYF. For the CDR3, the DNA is TGCGCCAGCAGCCCTCAACGACAGGGGGCAGATACGCAGTATTTT.

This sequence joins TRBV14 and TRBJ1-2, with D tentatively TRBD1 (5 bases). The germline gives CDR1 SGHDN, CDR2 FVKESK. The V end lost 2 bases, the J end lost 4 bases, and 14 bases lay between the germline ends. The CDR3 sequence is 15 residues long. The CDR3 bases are TGTGCCAGCAGCCAACTCCTCGGGGCGGTCTATGGCTACACCTTC. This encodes CASSQLLGAVYGYTF.